Listed here are 30 T cell receptor beta chains from one sample, sequenced in a study of shared clonotypes between healthy human individuals. Naivety among CD8 cells was defined by CD45RO negativity and positive CCR7 selection, thereby excluding terminally differentiated effector memory CD45RA+ cells. The method was immunoSEQ multiplex PCR; TCRdb's version includes in-frame clones alone and lacks a portion of them. Among about 580,000 clones listed, 95% to 98% were seen once. Sample: naive CD8+ T cells sorted from blood. These receptors were obtained from a young man in good health.

CDR3 loop: CASSTDSRSSYEQYF. The CDR3 DNA follows: TGTGCCAGCAGTACAGACTCCAGGAGCTCCTACGAGCAGTACTTC. V is TRBV27 and J is TRBJ2-7; D gene unclear. Deletions cut 5 bases from V and 0 bases from J, with 14 bases between. The germline gives CDR1 MNHEY, CDR2 SMNVEV (reference sequence). The CDR3 covers 15 residues.

As for this clone: One end of the junction is discordant with germline, which a read error may explain. This chain joins TRBV4-1 and TRBJ2-1, with no clear D. This CDR3 has 12 amino acids. Germline V lookup: CDR1 MGHRA, CDR2 YSYEKL. The CDR3 coding sequence is TGCGCCAGCAGCCAAGCGCCCAATCAGCAGTTCTTC. This gives the protein CASSQAPNQQFF.

This chain links TRBV4-3 with TRBJ1-5; D unclear. Germline V gene sequence: CDR1 LGHNA, CDR2 YSLEER. The V end lost 3 bases, the J end lost 2 bases, and 23 bases lay between the germline ends. This CDR3 contains 19 residues. CDR3 DNA: TGCGCCAGCAGCCATCAATATGGCCCAAGAAAGGGAGGCAATCAGCCCCAGCATTTT. Translation gives CASSHQYGPRKGGNQPQHF.

The count of this clone is one. J is TRBJ2-5 and V is TRBV7-9; 9 bases line up with TRBD1. J was trimmed by 2 bases and V by 5 bases; bases with no gene match: 6. The CDR3 contains 15 residues. Germline V gene lookup returns CDR1 SEHNR and CDR2 FQNEAQ (reference sequence). CDR3 DNA sequence: TGTGCCAGCAGCCCCCCCGACAGGGGGCAAGAGACCCAGTACTTC. Its translation is CASSPPDRGQETQYF.

The CDR3 is CASSPSALSGSSISSYNEQFF. As DNA, the CDR3 is TGCGCCAGCAGCCCCTCCGCCCTCAGCGGGAGTTCGATTAGCTCCTACAATGAGCAGTTCTTC. J is TRBJ2-1 and V is TRBV4-1; 8 bases align to TRBD2. This CDR3 has 21 residues. The junction had 20 bases not matched to a gene; V was cut back by 4 bases and J by 0 bases. Germline CDR1 MGHRA, CDR2 YSYEKL.

J is TRBJ1-1 and V is TRBV5-1; 9 nucleotides match TRBD1. CDR3 size: 14 residues. The J segment lost 1 base and the V segment lost 3 bases, leaving 1 base of the junction unmatched. Germline V gene lookup returns CDR1 SGHRS and CDR2 YFSETQ. The CDR3 sequence: CASSSGQGNTEAFF. As DNA, the CDR3 is TGCGCCAGCAGCTCGGGACAGGGGAACACTGAAGCTTTCTTT.

The chain combines TRBV29-1 with TRBJ2-1; 12 bases align to TRBD2. The ends lost 7 bases at V and 2 bases at J; junction bases unmatched: 3. The V gene's germline CDR1 is SQVTM and CDR2 ANQGSEA. CDR3 length equals 14 residues. The CDR3 region has the DNA TGCAGCGCGAGGACTAGCGGGACCTACAATGAGCAGTTCTTC. This codes for CSARTSGTYNEQFF.

The gene calls are TRBV25-1 and TRBJ2-5; D ambiguous. CDR1 is MGHDK and CDR2 is SYGVNS in the germline V gene. The CDR3 spans 14 residues. V was pared by 0 bases and J by 0 bases, with 5 bases between. CDR3 residues: CASSEYSHQETQYF. The DNA of the CDR3 is TGTGCCAGCAGTGAATACAGCCACCAAGAGACCCAGTACTTC.

This chain uses TRBV2 with TRBJ2-1; 7 nucleotides match TRBD2. CDR1 and CDR2 from the germline V gene are SNHLY and FYNNEI. V shed 2 bases, J shed 9 bases, and the junction held 13 bases outside the gene matches. The CDR3 spans 16 residues. Here the CDR3 reads CASSEPGGTPTAEQFF. The CDR3 coding sequence is TGTGCCAGCAGTGAACCCGGGGGGACCCCCACGGCTGAGCAGTTCTTC.

The chain combines TRBV27 with TRBJ1-1, with a weak D call TRBD1 (5 bases). The germline gives CDR1 MNHEY, CDR2 SMNVEV (reference sequence). V was clipped by 6 bases and J by 8 bases, with 19 bases between them. The CDR3 is 14 residues long. The CDR3 region has the DNA TGTGCCAGCAGCCAAGCAGGGCCCTCGAGGGAAGCTTTCTTT. Its translation: CASSQAGPSREAFF.

The chain couples TRBV10-2 to TRBJ2-7; a possible D gene is TRBD2 (6 bases). The CDR3 totals 14 residues. The germline CDR1 and CDR2 sequences are WSHSY and SAAADI. Between the trimmed V and J ends, which lost 5 bases and 3 bases, there was a span of 14 bases. CDR3 bases: TGCGCCAGCAGTAGTTGGGAGGTTAACTACGAGCAGTACTTC. This translates into CASSSWEVNYEQYF.

This chain connects TRBV29-1 to TRBJ2-7, with D unresolved. Germline assignment: CDR1 SQVTM and CDR2 ANQGSEA. The CDR3 totals 17 residues. Trimming removed 3 bases from V and 2 bases from J, with 23 bases in between. The CDR3 sequence is CSVEVVASPELTYEQYF. The CDR3 DNA is TGCAGCGTTGAGGTAGTTGCAAGTCCTGAACTCACCTACGAGCAGTACTTC.

The V gene is TRBV11-2, the J gene TRBJ2-7, with D uncertain. This CDR3 region has 13 residues. Germline-derived CDR1 and CDR2 are SGHAT and FQNNGV. The germline V and J ends were trimmed by 0 bases and 2 bases, with 5 bases remaining between them. CDR3 residues: CASSLEVTYEQYF. CDR3 nucleotides: TGTGCCAGCAGCTTAGAGGTAACCTACGAGCAGTACTTC.

CDR3 in amino acids: CASTSGTSLLNEQFF. CDR3 DNA: TGTGCCAGCACCTCCGGGACTAGCCTGTTAAATGAGCAGTTCTTC. The chain combines TRBV11-2 with TRBJ2-1; 9 bases map to TRBD2. The CDR3 runs 15 residues. CDR1 and CDR2 from the germline V gene are SGHAT and FQNNGV. With V trimmed by 7 bases and J by 7 bases, 11 bases remained unmatched. The whole variable domain, remainder taken from reference TRBV11-2 and TRBJ2-1, is EAGVAQSPRYKIIEKRQSVAFWCNPISGHATLYWYQQILGQGPKLLIQFQNNGVVDDSQLPKDRFSAERLKGVDSTLKIQPAKLEDSAVYLCASTSGTSLLNEQFFGPGTRLTVL.

The chain carries TRBV4-1 and TRBJ2-1; 7 nucleotides line up with TRBD2. CDR3 size: 17 residues. Germline CDR1 MGHRA, CDR2 YSYEKL. Trimming removed 4 bases from V and 0 bases from J; junction bases left unmatched: 9. The CDR3 sequence: CASSPRASGSSYNEQFF. As DNA, the CDR3 is TGCGCCAGCAGCCCAAGGGCTAGCGGAAGCTCCTACAATGAGCAGTTCTTC.

The rearrangement joins TRBV9 to TRBJ1-2; D not certain. Germline V gene lookup returns CDR1 SGDLS and CDR2 YYNGEE. V was clipped by 6 bases and J by 6 bases, with 9 bases between them. There are 11 residues in the CDR3. CDR3 loop: CASNAEDGYTF. The CDR3 DNA sequence: TGTGCCAGCAACGCAGAGGATGGCTACACCTTC.

The chain carries TRBV9 and TRBJ2-1; 7 bases align to TRBD2. With 0 bases clipped from V and 12 bases from J, the junction kept 3 bases outside the gene matches. Germline V gene data show CDR1 as SGDLS and CDR2 as YYNGEE. The CDR3 length is 12 residues. This CDR3 is CASSVAGGAQFF. The CDR3 region has the DNA TGTGCCAGCAGCGTAGCGGGAGGTGCGCAGTTCTTC.

V usage is TRBV30 and J usage is TRBJ1-2; D is unresolved. Germline CDR1 GTSNPN, CDR2 SVGIG (reference sequence). V dropped 4 bases and J dropped 4 bases, with 10 bases sitting between them. There are 12 residues in the CDR3. The CDR3 sequence: CAWINLFYGYTF. CDR3 nucleotide sequence: TGTGCCTGGATAAACCTATTCTATGGCTACACCTTC.

The chain carries TRBV2 and TRBJ2-7, with D possibly being TRBD2 (5 bases). Deletions cut 6 bases from V and 5 bases from J, with 17 bases between. The length of the CDR3 is 14 residues. Germline V gene data show CDR1 as SNHLY and CDR2 as FYNNEI. The CDR3 protein is CASSSQPGSHEQYF. CDR3 nucleotide sequence: TGTGCCAGCAGCTCCCAGCCTGGGAGTCACGAGCAGTACTTC. Using reference TRBV2 and TRBJ2-7 for the parts outside the CDR3, the full variable domain is EPEVTQTPSHQVTQMGQEVILRCVPISNHLYFYWYRQILGQKVEFLVSFYNNEISEKSEIFDDQFSVERPDGSNFTLKIRSTKLEDSAMYFCASSSQPGSHEQYFGPGTRLTVT.

The CDR3 here is CATSRPFEDEQFF. CDR3 DNA: TGTGCCACCAGCAGACCTTTTGAGGATGAGCAGTTCTTC. The V call is TRBV15, the J call TRBJ2-1; no reliable D call. Germline CDR1 is LNHNV and CDR2 is YYDKDF (reference sequence). The V end was cut by 2 bases, the J end by 8 bases, with 10 bases between. The CDR3 is 13 amino acids.

This chain connects TRBV4-1 to TRBJ1-2; D gene uncertain. Germline-derived CDR1 and CDR2 are MGHRA and YSYEKL. The CDR3 totals 13 residues. The V end was cut by 4 bases, the J end by 4 bases, with 10 bases between. The CDR3 region is CASSPDLIYGYTF. The CDR3, as DNA: TGCGCCAGCAGCCCGGATCTTATCTATGGCTACACCTTC.

On this clone: The sample has other DNA sequences that encode this CDR3 too. The gene calls are TRBV5-1 and TRBJ2-7; D is unclear. Trimming pared 0 bases from V and 0 bases from J, leaving 4 bases between. Germline CDR1 is SGHRS and CDR2 is YFSETQ. This CDR3 is built from 13 residues. This chain's CDR3 is CASSLGSSYEQYF. CDR3 nucleotides: TGCGCCAGCAGCTTGGGAAGCTCCTACGAGCAGTACTTC.

The chain combines TRBV19 with TRBJ2-2; D is uncertain. This CDR3 comprises 13 residues. The germline V gene has CDR1 LNHDA and CDR2 SQIVND (reference sequence). Trimming shortened V by 3 bases and J by 7 bases, and 9 bases separated the two germline ends. CDR3 sequence reads: CASSIGLNGELFF. The CDR3, as DNA: TGTGCCAGTAGTATCGGTCTAAACGGGGAGCTGTTTTTT.

For the CDR3, the DNA is TGTGCCAGCAGCTTTGGGGTTGTAGGCACTGAAGCTTTCTTT. Amino acid sequence: CASSFGVVGTEAFF. V gene TRBV11-2 combines with J gene TRBJ1-1; unclear D gene. Germline loops: CDR1 SGHAT, CDR2 FQNNGV. The CDR3 covers 14 residues. Trimming pared 3 bases from V and 4 bases from J, leaving 12 bases between.

On this clone: In this CDR3 the conserved last residue, phenylalanine or tryptophan, is missing, so a read error is likely. The V call is TRBV5-4, the J call TRBJ2-7; 7 positions match TRBD2. This CDR3 region has 12 residues. From germline, CDR1 is SGHNT and CDR2 YYREEE (reference sequence). Trimming at V came to 9 bases and at J to 7 bases, leaving 10 bases not matched to a gene. The CDR3 nucleotides are TGTGCCATGCAGGGCGGCGGGGGAGAGCAGTACCTC. Protein product: CAMQGGGGEQYL.

The rearrangement uses TRBV10-3 and TRBJ2-7; 10 nucleotides agree with TRBD1. The CDR3 contains 17 residues. In germline, CDR1 is ENHRY, CDR2 SYGVKD. The junction had 13 bases not matched to a gene; V was cut back by 2 bases and J by 6 bases. The CDR3 sequence: CAISEPEGGTGDAEQYF. The CDR3 nucleotides read TGTGCCATCAGTGAGCCCGAGGGGGGGACAGGGGACGCCGAGCAGTACTTC.

This chain connects TRBV9 to TRBJ2-2, with TRBD1 identical over 11 bases. Per germline, CDR1 SGDLS and CDR2 YYNGEE. V lost 4 bases, J lost 7 bases, and 6 bases stayed unmatched. The CDR3 consists of 15 residues. The CDR3 DNA reads TGTGCCAGCAGCACCTGGACAGGGGGCTTCGGGGAGCTGTTTTTT. Its translation is CASSTWTGGFGELFF.

This chain joins TRBV7-9 and TRBJ2-3, with D tentatively TRBD1 or TRBD2 (5 bases each). V was pared by 5 bases and J by 4 bases, with 13 bases between. CDR3 length equals 14 residues. The germline V gene encodes CDR1 SEHNR and CDR2 FQNEAQ (reference sequence). The CDR3 sequence: CASSVEGRADTQYF. The DNA of the CDR3 is TGTGCCAGCAGCGTTGAGGGGAGAGCAGATACGCAGTATTTT.

This clone was counted once. The CDR3, as DNA: TGCGCCAGCAGCCAAGGGACTAGCGGGAGTCTGGGAGAGACCCAGTACTTC. Amino acid sequence: CASSQGTSGSLGETQYF. The chain carries TRBV4-1 and TRBJ2-5; the match to TRBD2 covers 13 bases. Germline assignment: CDR1 MGHRA and CDR2 YSYEKL. Losses at the gene ends were 1 base for V and 4 bases for J; bases not matched to a gene: 6. The CDR3 is made up of 17 amino acids.

For this clone: The same CDR3 is also encoded by other DNA sequences in this sample. CDR3: CASSVSGLRDEQFF. CDR3 in DNA: TGTGCCAGCAGCGTATCAGGGCTGAGGGATGAGCAGTTCTTC. V is TRBV9 and J is TRBJ2-1; D might be TRBD1 or TRBD2, each matching 5 bases. Germline loops: CDR1 SGDLS, CDR2 YYNGEE. V lost 1 base, J lost 8 bases, and 13 bases lay in between. This CDR3 is 14 amino acids long. The whole variable domain, filled in from reference TRBV9 and TRBJ2-1, reads DSGVTQTPKHLITATGQRVTLRCSPRSGDLSVYWYQQSLDQGLQFLIQYYNGEERAKGNILERFSAQQFPDLHSELNLSSLELGDSALYFCASSVSGLRDEQFFGPGTRLTVL.